These 30 T cell receptor beta chains were sequenced from one sample in a study of early T cells in non-severe SARS-CoV-2 infection. In TCRdb, the 5' RACE reads were re-called with MiXCR into one record per CDR3 protein. Counted here are more than 95,000 distinct CDR3 sequences, 11% occurring once; the ten biggest clones make up approximately 4.5%. Sequencing used whole blood, obtained at baseline. The source is an adult who was a healthcare worker with PCR-confirmed SARS-CoV-2 infection or an uninfected control (not recorded which).

For the CDR3, the DNA is TGTGCCAGCAGCTTCAGGGGCCAGGGCACTGAAGCTTTCTTT. Protein sequence: CASSFRGQGTEAFF. J is TRBJ1-1 and V is TRBV11-1; D possibly corresponds to TRBD1 (6 bases). CDR3 size: 14 residues. Trimming cost V 3 bases and J 4 bases, with 12 bases left between them. The germline V gene has CDR1 SGHAT and CDR2 FQDESV (reference sequence).

This clonotype appeared a few times. The CDR3 protein is CSASRRATQYF. For the CDR3, the DNA is TGCAGTGCTAGTCGCCGGGCTACGCAGTATTTT. The chain employs TRBV20-1 and TRBJ2-3; unclear D gene. This CDR3 has 11 amino acids. Germline V CDR1 and CDR2: DFQATT, SNEGSKA (reference sequence). V was clipped by 3 bases and J by 8 bases, with 9 bases between them.

This sequence joins TRBV6-2 or TRBV6-3 and TRBJ2-6; 9 nucleotides line up with TRBD1. With V trimmed by 2 bases and J by 1 base, 3 bases remained unmatched. This CDR3 is built from 17 residues. Looked up from germline, CDR1 is MNHEY and CDR2 is SVGEGT. CDR3 nucleotides: TGTGCCAGCAGTTACGGGACAGGGAGGTCTGGGGCCAACGTCCTGACTTTC. It is translated as CASSYGTGRSGANVLTF.

The chain employs TRBV7-8 and TRBJ2-1; 9 nucleotides align to TRBD2. V lost 1 base to trimming and J lost 4 bases; unmatched junction nucleotides: 5. The CDR3 has 16 amino acids. The germline V gene encodes CDR1 SGHVS and CDR2 FQNEAQ. This CDR3 is CASSLDAGGPYNEQFF. Written as DNA, the CDR3 is TGTGCCAGCAGCTTAGATGCGGGGGGGCCGTACAATGAGCAGTTCTTC.

The sample holds a few counts of this clonotype. V usage is TRBV20-1 and J usage is TRBJ2-7, with TRBD2 identical over 10 bases. V trimming: 0 bases; J trimming: 7 bases; junction bases outside the gene matches: 9. CDR3 length: 15 amino acids. CDR1 is DFQATT and CDR2 is SNEGSKA in the germline V gene (reference sequence). The chain's CDR3 is CSAREPLAGAKEQYF. The CDR3 nucleotides are TGCAGTGCTAGAGAACCCCTAGCGGGAGCTAAAGAGCAGTACTTC.

This clonotype was seen only a few times. This rearrangement joins TRBV12-3 or TRBV12-4 to TRBJ1-1, with TRBD1 as a possible D gene (6 bases). This CDR3 region has 15 residues. Trimming removed 4 bases from V and 4 bases from J, with 16 bases in between. This CDR3 reads CASSSWTLRGTEAFF. DNA of the CDR3: TGTGCCAGCAGTTCCTGGACACTCAGGGGCACTGAAGCTTTCTTT.

This clonotype was counted only a few times. The chain couples TRBV3-1 to TRBJ1-6; 10 bases match TRBD1. Germline lookup yields CDR1 LGHDT and CDR2 YNNKEL (reference sequence). The trim removed 0 bases at V and 16 bases at J, leaving 3 bases unmatched. This CDR3 spans 13 amino acids. CDR3 sequence: CASSQEGTGELHF. CDR3 bases: TGTGCCAGCAGCCAAGAAGGGACAGGGGAACTCCACTTT. The complete variable domain, with remaining parts taken from reference TRBV3-1 and TRBJ1-6, reads DTAVSQTPKYLVTQMGNDKSIKCEQNLGHDTMYWYKQDSKKFLKIMFSYNNKELIINETVPNRFSPKSPDKAHLNLHINSLELGDSAVYFCASSQEGTGELHFGNGTRLTVT.

This clonotype has just a few counts. The genes are TRBV10-3 and TRBJ2-2, with 10 bases that match TRBD1. Unmatched junction bases numbered 3, after V lost 6 bases and J lost 5 bases. Looked up from germline, CDR1 is ENHRY and CDR2 is SYGVKD. The CDR3 has 14 amino acids. Written as DNA, the CDR3 is TGTGCCATCAGGACAGGGGGCCGAACCGGGGAGCTGTTTTTT. It is translated as CAIRTGGRTGELFF.

This clonotype was detected ten times or more. The rearrangement links TRBV29-1 to TRBJ2-5; 7 positions agree with TRBD2. Trimming took 4 bases from V and 1 from J; bases not matched to a gene: 3. Germline V gene data show CDR1 as SQVTM and CDR2 as ANQGSEA. The length of the CDR3 is 13 residues. CDR3 nucleotides: TGCAGCGTTGCGGCGGGGGTCCAAGAGACCCAGTACTTC. Its protein product is CSVAAGVQETQYF.

This clonotype turned up a few times. This chain connects TRBV6-2 or TRBV6-3 to TRBJ2-1, with D possibly called TRBD1 or TRBD2 (6 bases each). CDR1 is MNHEY and CDR2 is SVGEGT in the germline V gene. Trimming removed 6 bases from V and 4 bases from J, with 13 bases in between. The CDR3 has 14 residues. In DNA, the CDR3 is TGTGCCAGCAGCCGCCGGGGGCCTTACAATGAGCAGTTCTTC. This codes for CASSRRGPYNEQFF.

This clonotype was seen repeatedly, ten times or more. The rearrangement joins TRBV7-2 to TRBJ1-6; 9 bases line up with TRBD1. The CDR3 has 15 amino acids. V gave up 6 bases and J gave up 7 bases; unmatched junction bases: 7. Looked up from germline, CDR1 is SGHTA and CDR2 is FQGNSA. For the CDR3, the DNA is TGTGCCAGCAGTTGGGACAGGGCTAACAATTCACCCCTCCACTTT. It encodes CASSWDRANNSPLHF.

The V and J genes are TRBV20-1 and TRBJ1-3; D unclear. Per germline, CDR1 DFQATT and CDR2 SNEGSKA (reference sequence). Between the trimmed V and J ends, which lost 5 bases and 0 bases, there was a span of 8 bases. The CDR3 consists of 13 residues. Here the CDR3 DNA reads TGCAGTGCTGCAGCAAGCTCTGGAAACACCATATATTTT. It is translated as CSAAASSGNTIYF.

This clonotype was seen repeatedly, ten times or more. The chain joins TRBV25-1 to TRBJ2-3; unclear D gene. The CDR3 covers 15 residues. The V end was cut by 2 bases, the J end by 0 bases, with 9 bases between. CDR1 and CDR2 (germline): MGHDK, SYGVNS. The CDR3 DNA follows: TGTGCCAGCAGTGAAAGTCAACCTAGCACAGATACGCAGTATTTT. It codes for CASSESQPSTDTQYF.

Comment on this clonotype: A read error may produce the germline difference seen at one junction end. This rearrangement joins TRBV12-3 or TRBV12-4 to TRBJ2-1; 10 bases are shared with TRBD1. The CDR3 is 16 residues long. The CDR3 sequence is CASSLVPGQGRDEQFF. The CDR3 DNA reads TGTGCCAGCAGCTTAGTTCCGGGACAGGGGAGGGATGAGCAGTTCTTC.

The V call is TRBV20-1, the J call TRBJ2-3; 10 nucleotides match TRBD2. The CDR3 runs 14 residues. The germline V gene has CDR1 DFQATT and CDR2 SNEGSKA (reference sequence). V was pared by 5 bases and J by 6 bases, with 8 bases of the junction left unmatched. The CDR3 DNA follows: TGCAGTGCTGCTACTAGCGGGAAGGCGGATACGCAGTATTTT. Protein product: CSAATSGKADTQYF.

This clonotype turned up a few times. The chain couples TRBV5-1 to TRBJ2-1, with 9 bases matching TRBD1. Germline V gives CDR1 SGHRS, CDR2 YFSETQ. V gave up 5 bases and J gave up 9 bases; unmatched junction bases: 15. This CDR3 has 16 amino acids. CDR3 sequence (DNA): TGCGCCAGCAGTTCAAACAGGGGGCCCTATTTGGGTGAGCAGTTCTTC. Its protein is CASSSNRGPYLGEQFF. Supplemented by reference TRBV5-1 and TRBJ2-1, the full variable domain reads KAGVTQTPRYLIKTRGQQVTLSCSPISGHRSVSWYQQTPGQGLQFLFEYFSETQRNKGNFPGRFSGRQFSNSRSEMNVSTLELGDSALYLCASSSNRGPYLGEQFFGPGTRLTVL.

The V call is TRBV20-1, the J call TRBJ1-1; 12 bases map to TRBD1. The germline gives CDR1 DFQATT, CDR2 SNEGSKA (reference sequence). Trimming removed 3 bases from V and 5 bases from J; junction bases left unmatched: 4. This CDR3 spans 14 amino acids. CDR3 nucleotides: TGCAGTGCTAGGGGACAGGGGGCTAGGACTGAAGCTTTCTTT. Translating it yields CSARGQGARTEAFF.

The CDR3 loop is CASSPASRSYNEQFF. DNA of the CDR3: TGTGCCAGCTCACCTGCCAGTCGGTCCTACAATGAGCAGTTCTTC. This sequence joins TRBV18 and TRBJ2-1; D is unresolved. Germline CDR1 reads KGHSH; CDR2 reads LQKENI. The CDR3 consists of 15 residues. Trimming removed 3 bases at V and 1 base at J, with 10 bases between.

The chain is built from TRBV4-1 and TRBJ2-3, with 8 nucleotides matching TRBD2. The V gene end was trimmed by 3 bases and the J gene end by 4 bases; junction bases not matched to a gene: 9. The CDR3 runs to 16 residues. Germline loops: CDR1 MGHRA, CDR2 YSYEKL. CDR3 residues: CASSQARGGRADTQYF. In nucleotides, the CDR3 is TGCGCCAGCAGCCAGGCCCGGGGGGGCCGCGCAGATACGCAGTATTTT.

This clonotype was seen a few times. The chain couples TRBV12-3 or TRBV12-4 to TRBJ1-1, with D possibly matching TRBD1 (5 bases). The V gene lost 4 bases and the J gene lost 10 bases, with 13 bases spanning the gap. The CDR3 contains 12 residues. This chain's CDR3 is CASSYLRDLAFF. DNA of the CDR3: TGTGCCAGCAGTTACCTCAGGGATTTAGCTTTCTTT.

V usage is TRBV24-1 and J usage is TRBJ2-3, with 7 bases fitting TRBD2. This CDR3 comprises 16 residues. Germline V gene lookup returns CDR1 KGHDR and CDR2 SFDVKD. The junction had 10 bases not matched to a gene; V was cut back by 4 bases and J by 4 bases. The CDR3 nucleotides read TGTGCCACCAGTGACCCCATGCCGGCGGGGGCAGATACGCAGTATTTT. Translation gives CATSDPMPAGADTQYF.

The J gene is TRBJ2-7, the V gene TRBV7-8; D is perhaps TRBD1 or TRBD2 (5 bases each). Germline assignment: CDR1 SGHVS and CDR2 FQNEAQ. The CDR3 runs 13 residues. V lost 6 bases, J lost 9 bases, and 18 bases lay in between. The CDR3 reads CASSPGAQKVQYF. The CDR3 DNA is TGTGCCAGCAGTCCCGGGGCCCAAAAGGTGCAGTACTTC.

This clonotype was seen at least ten times. The rearrangement joins TRBV29-1 to TRBJ2-1; no firm D call. The V gene lost 3 bases and the J gene lost 0 bases, with 9 bases spanning the gap. Germline V gene data show CDR1 as SQVTM and CDR2 as ANQGSEA. This CDR3 has 14 residues. The CDR3 bases are TGCAGCGTTGACGGACCGAGCTCCTACAATGAGCAGTTCTTC. The encoded protein is CSVDGPSSYNEQFF.

This clonotype was detected a few times. The J gene is TRBJ1-5, the V gene TRBV20-1, with D hard to call. The CDR3 covers 16 residues. Germline V lookup: CDR1 DFQATT, CDR2 SNEGSKA (reference sequence). V dropped 1 base and J dropped 2 bases, with 15 bases sitting between them. In DNA form, the CDR3 reads TGCAGTGCTAGAGTTCCCCAGAGAATCGGCAATCAGCCCCAGCATTTT. This codes for CSARVPQRIGNQPQHF.

This clonotype appeared a few times. V and J are TRBV6-1 and TRBJ1-4; D not resolved. V was shortened by 6 bases and J by 5 bases, with 16 bases between the two germline ends. Germline CDR1 MNHNS, CDR2 SASEGT. The CDR3 is 15 amino acids. The CDR3 sequence: CASSALSVTNEKLFF. CDR3 sequence (DNA): TGTGCCAGCAGCGCTCTATCGGTCACGAATGAAAAACTGTTTTTT.

This sequence joins TRBV3-1 and TRBJ1-6, with TRBD1 matching over 8 bases. CDR1 and CDR2 from the germline V gene are LGHDT and YNNKEL (reference sequence). V was pared by 3 bases and J by 9 bases, with 10 bases of the junction left unmatched. This CDR3 comprises 16 residues. The chain's CDR3 is CASSHLPGQGSSPLHF. The CDR3 DNA sequence: TGTGCCAGCAGCCACTTACCCGGACAGGGTAGTTCACCCCTCCACTTT. Combining the CDR3 with reference TRBV3-1 and TRBJ1-6 gives the whole variable domain DTAVSQTPKYLVTQMGNDKSIKCEQNLGHDTMYWYKQDSKKFLKIMFSYNNKELIINETVPNRFSPKSPDKAHLNLHINSLELGDSAVYFCASSHLPGQGSSPLHFGNGTRLTVT.

This clonotype was counted only a few times. The chain is built from TRBV18 and TRBJ2-1; D is unresolved. The V and J ends lost 6 bases and 10 bases respectively, with 10 bases between them. CDR3 length: 11 residues. Germline CDR1 and CDR2: KGHSH and LQKENI. The CDR3 loop is CASSPGHEQFF. CDR3 coding DNA: TGTGCCAGCTCCCCCGGCCACGAGCAGTTCTTC.

The chain uses TRBV7-9 and TRBJ2-1; D is ambiguous. This CDR3 is 14 amino acids long. Germline V CDR1 and CDR2: SEHNR, FQNEAQ (reference sequence). V dropped 0 bases and J dropped 15 bases, with 18 bases sitting between them. Written as DNA, the CDR3 is TGTGCCAGCAGCTTAGCATCAGCAGGCCCCTCGGGGTTCTTC. Its translation: CASSLASAGPSGFF.

Of note for this clonotype: This may arise from a read error, as a much more abundant clone is one base away. The chain combines TRBV7-2 with TRBJ2-1; 12 nucleotides line up with TRBD2. This CDR3 has 15 amino acids. The germline gives CDR1 SGHTA, CDR2 FQGNSA. Trimming at V came to 4 bases and at J to 7 bases, leaving 5 bases not matched to a gene. The CDR3 here is CASSSRLAGANEQFF. CDR3 coding DNA: TGTGCCAGCAGCTCCAGACTAGCGGGAGCGAATGAGCAGTTCTTC.

This clonotype was seen only a few times. The chain joins TRBV5-6 to TRBJ1-1, with D perhaps matching TRBD1 (6 bases). Trimming took off 4 bases at V and 5 bases at J, with 15 bases between the two ends. The CDR3 length is 14 residues. From germline, CDR1 is SGHDT and CDR2 YYEEEE. The CDR3 bases are TGTGCCAGCAGCAGTTGGGGGGCGAGGACTGAAGCTTTCTTT. Its protein is CASSSWGARTEAFF.